This T cell receptor beta chain emerged from a study of T cell changes during pregnancy in multiple sclerosis. Here immunoSEQ multiplex PCR was the method, and the copy in TCRdb shows in-frame clones only, minus some. In the table there are around 57,000 clones, roughly nine tenths of which are singletons. Germline lookup yields CDR1 MNHEY and CDR2 SMNVEV (reference sequence). The CDR3 extends over 15 amino acids. With V trimmed by 3 bases and J by 0 bases, 1 base remained unmatched. The sequenced sample was peripheral blood, obtained in the third trimester of pregnancy. The chain recombines TRBV27 with TRBJ2-7, with 11 bases identical to TRBD1. This sequence originates from a female donor in good health, enrolled as a control in a pregnancy study. The CDR3 protein is CASSFGTGGSYEQYF. The CDR3 nucleotides are TGTGCCAGCAGTTTCGGGACAGGGGGCTCCTACGAGCAGTACTTC.